This T cell receptor beta chain comes out of a study of T-cell reconstitution after alpha-beta-depleted transplantation in children (dated by TCRdb to about 2016). With regard to the full study: Using TCR repertoire profiling, the study quantitatively followed how T-cell immune reconstitution unfolded in children after TCRalphabeta/CD19-depleted allogeneic hematopoietic cell transplantation.

Interpreted using the paper, the treatment or condition label stands for: allogeneic hematopoietic cell transplantation with graft depleted of TCRalphabeta T cells and CD19 B cells. TCRalphabeta/CD19-depleted allogeneic hematopoietic cell grafts were given to the transplant recipients, all of whom were children. Results and caveats for the whole study, not just this receptor: The high TCRbeta diversity at day 60 in some patients was ascribed to recipient T cells and intrathymic progenitors that had survived conditioning. The apparently early recovery of alphabetaT-cell counts about two months after transplant reportedly depended on only several hundred rapidly expanded clones that came from non-depleted graft cells. Over subsequent months, a decline in hyperexpanded clone frequencies was noted, and after one year, T-cell counts and TCRbeta diversity were mostly ascribed to newly produced T cells.

This clonotype was seen a few times. The antigen it recognizes is unknown. Base qualities are not recorded, but no much larger clone differs from it by a single base. V lost 4 bases and J lost 2 bases; the stretch between them is 8 bases long. The CDR3, from cysteine to phenylalanine, totals 13 residues. CDR3 DNA is the only sequence kept; it has 39 bases, read in frame from the first base. Looking up the germline V gene (reference sequence) yields CDR1 LNHDA and CDR2 SQIVND. Library creation used PCR. Sequenced on an Illumina HiSeq 2500. TCR libraries were prepared with molecular barcoding, using unique molecular identifiers to normalize TCRbeta repertoire quantification. TCRdb trimmed the raw reads at Q25, called clones with MiXCR and kept productive beta chains. Entries that share a CDR3 protein sequence are merged under the most common genes and DNA. The sample yields 800,000 to 1,000,000 distinct CDR3 sequences; 25% to 35% were counted once. Roughly 27% of the sample goes to the ten largest clones.

The source material was PBMCs, mostly from graft donor cells, sampled 360 days after TCRalphabeta/CD19-depleted stem cell transplant. The sequence joins TRBV19 to TRBJ1-2; 6 matching bases give a weak D call of TRBD1. This receptor was identified in a boy under two years old who had a stem cell transplant for SCID, so the T cells may come from the graft donor. Here is the DNA: TGTGCCAGTAGTACTACAGGGAACTATGGCTACACCTTC. Its amino acids are CASSTTGNYGYTF.